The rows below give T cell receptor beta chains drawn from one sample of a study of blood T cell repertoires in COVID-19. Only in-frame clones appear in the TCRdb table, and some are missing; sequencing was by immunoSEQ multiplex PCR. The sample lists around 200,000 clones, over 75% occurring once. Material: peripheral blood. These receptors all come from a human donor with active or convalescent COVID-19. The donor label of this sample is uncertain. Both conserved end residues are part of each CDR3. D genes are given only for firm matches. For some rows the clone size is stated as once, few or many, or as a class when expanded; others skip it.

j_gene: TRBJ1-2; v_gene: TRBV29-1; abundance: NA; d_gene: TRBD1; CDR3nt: TGCAGCGTTACGCACAGGGGACCGGACTATGGCTACACCTTC; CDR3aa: CSVTHRGPDYGYTF
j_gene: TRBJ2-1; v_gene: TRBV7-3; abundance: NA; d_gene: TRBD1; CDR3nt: TGTGCCAGCAGCTCAGACAGGGGGGGACACAATGAGCAGTTCTTC; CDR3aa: CASSSDRGGHNEQFF
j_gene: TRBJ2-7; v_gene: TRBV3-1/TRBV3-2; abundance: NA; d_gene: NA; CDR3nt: TGTGCCAGCAGCCGACTACAGGGTCCCTACGAGCAGTACTTC; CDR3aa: CASSRLQGPYEQYF
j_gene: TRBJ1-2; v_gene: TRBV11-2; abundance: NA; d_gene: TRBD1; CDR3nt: TGTGCCAGCAGCTTAGATTACGGGACAGCCGATGGCTACACCTTC; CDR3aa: CASSLDYGTADGYTF
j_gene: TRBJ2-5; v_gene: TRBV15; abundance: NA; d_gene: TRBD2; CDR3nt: TGTGCCACCAGCAGAGATCGGGGACTAGCTCTAGAGACCCAGTACTTC; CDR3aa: CATSRDRGLALETQYF
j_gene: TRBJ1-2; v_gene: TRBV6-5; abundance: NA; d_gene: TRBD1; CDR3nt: TGTGCCAGCATCGTAACAGGGGTCCCTAGCTATGGCTACACCTTC; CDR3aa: CASIVTGVPSYGYTF
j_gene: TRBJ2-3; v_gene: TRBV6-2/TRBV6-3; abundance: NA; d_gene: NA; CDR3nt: TGTGCCAGCAGTCGAACAGGCTACCAGGTCGGTACGCAGTATTTT; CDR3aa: CASSRTGYQVGTQYF
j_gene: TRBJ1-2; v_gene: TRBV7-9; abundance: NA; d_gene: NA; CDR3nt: TGTGCCAGCAGCTTACCCAGGGCTCACTATGGCTACACCTTC; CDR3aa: CASSLPRAHYGYTF
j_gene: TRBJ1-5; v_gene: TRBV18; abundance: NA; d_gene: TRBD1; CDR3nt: TGTGCCAGCTCACCCCTACCTTCACAGGGGGACTTCAATCAGCCCCAGCATTTT; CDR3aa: CASSPLPSQGDFNQPQHF
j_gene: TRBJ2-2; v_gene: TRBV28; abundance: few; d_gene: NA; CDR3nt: TGTGCCAGCAGTTCCTCAGGGTACACCGGGGAGCTGTTTTTT; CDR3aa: CASSSSGYTGELFF
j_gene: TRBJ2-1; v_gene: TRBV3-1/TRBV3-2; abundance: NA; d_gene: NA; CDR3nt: TGTGCCAGCAGCCAAGATTTCGGGGGGCCCTACAATGAGCAGTTCTTC; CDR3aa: CASSQDFGGPYNEQFF
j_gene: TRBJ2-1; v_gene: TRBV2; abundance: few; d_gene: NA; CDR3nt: TGTGCCAGCATACTTAGCCTTAACAATGAGCAGTTCTTC; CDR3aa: CASILSLNNEQFF
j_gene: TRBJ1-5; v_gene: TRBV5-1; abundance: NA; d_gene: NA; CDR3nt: TGCGCCAGCAGCCCGTTTACAGGGAGTAGTCAGCCCCAGCATTTT; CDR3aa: CASSPFTGSSQPQHF
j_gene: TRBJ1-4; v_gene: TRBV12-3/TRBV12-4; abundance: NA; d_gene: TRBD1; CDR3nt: TGTGCCAGTTCTCAAGAGGGGGCGCGTAAACTGTTTTTT; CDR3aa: CASSQEGARKLFF
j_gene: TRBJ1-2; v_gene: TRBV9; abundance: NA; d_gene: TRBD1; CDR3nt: TGTGCCAGCAGCGTAGGTCCGGCAGGGGGCCTGGGCTACACCTTC; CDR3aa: CASSVGPAGGLGYTF
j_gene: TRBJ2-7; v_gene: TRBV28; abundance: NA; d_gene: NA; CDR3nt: TGTGCCAGCGAAGGGGGTCCTTACGAGCAGTACTTC; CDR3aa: CASEGGPYEQYF
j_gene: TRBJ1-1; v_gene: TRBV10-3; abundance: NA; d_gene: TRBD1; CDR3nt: TGTGCCATCAGTGGCGGACAGGCCTCTGAAGCTTTCTTT; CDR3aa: CAISGGQASEAFF
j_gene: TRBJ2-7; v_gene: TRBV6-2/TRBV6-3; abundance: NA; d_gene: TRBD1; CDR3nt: TGTGCCAGCAGTTACGACGGGACAGGGGGGGACGAGCAGTACTTC; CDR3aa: CASSYDGTGGDEQYF
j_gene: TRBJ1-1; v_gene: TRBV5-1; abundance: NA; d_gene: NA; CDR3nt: TGCGCCAGCAGCTTGTCAGGGTTGAACACTGAAGCTTTCTTT; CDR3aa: CASSLSGLNTEAFF
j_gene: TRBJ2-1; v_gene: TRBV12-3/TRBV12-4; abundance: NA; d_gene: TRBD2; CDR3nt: TGTGCCAGCAGTTTACACGGGAGGAGTTTGCAGTTCTTC; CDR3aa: CASSLHGRSLQFF
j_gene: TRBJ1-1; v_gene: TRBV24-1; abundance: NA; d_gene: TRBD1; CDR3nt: TGTGCCACCAGGGAGACAGGGCTGGGCACTGAAGCTTTCTTT; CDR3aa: CATRETGLGTEAFF
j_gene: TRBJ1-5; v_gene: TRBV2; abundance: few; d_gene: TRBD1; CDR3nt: TGTGCCAGCAGTTCGGACAGGGAATGGGATCAGCCCCAGCATTTT; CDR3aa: CASSSDREWDQPQHF
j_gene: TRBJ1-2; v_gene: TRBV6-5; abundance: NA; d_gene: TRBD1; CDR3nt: TGTGCCAGCATTCAGGGGGCGAGGGGCTACACCTTC; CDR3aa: CASIQGARGYTF
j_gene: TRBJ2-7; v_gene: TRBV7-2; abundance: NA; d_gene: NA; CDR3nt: TGTGCCAGCAGCTTAGCGCTAAAAGTGTACTTC; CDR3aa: CASSLALKVYF
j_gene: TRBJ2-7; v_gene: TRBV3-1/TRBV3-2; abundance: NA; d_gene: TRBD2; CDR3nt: TGTGCCAGCAGCCCCCCGGGAAGCGGGAGGGCCAGGTACGAGCAGTACTTC; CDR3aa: CASSPPGSGRARYEQYF
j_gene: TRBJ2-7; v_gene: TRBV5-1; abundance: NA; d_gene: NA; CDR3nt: TGCGCCAGCAGCTTGCGGGGGGCTCCCTACGAGCAGTACTTC; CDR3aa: CASSLRGAPYEQYF
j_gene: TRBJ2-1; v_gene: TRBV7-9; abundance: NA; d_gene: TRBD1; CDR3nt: TGTGCCAGCAGCCCTAGAGGTTGGTCAGGGGGCGGCGATGAGCAGTTCTTC; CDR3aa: CASSPRGWSGGGDEQFF
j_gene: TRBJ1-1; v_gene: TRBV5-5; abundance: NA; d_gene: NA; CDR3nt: TGTGCCAGCAGTCTCTTTGCCTCGTCGGCTGAAGCTTTCTTT; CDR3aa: CASSLFASSAEAFF
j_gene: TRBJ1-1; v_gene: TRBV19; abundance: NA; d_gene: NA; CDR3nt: TGTGCCAGTAGTATCGGGGATAACCTGAACACTGAAGCTTTCTTT; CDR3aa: CASSIGDNLNTEAFF
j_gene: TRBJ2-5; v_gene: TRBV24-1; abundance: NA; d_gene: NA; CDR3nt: TGTGCCACCAGTGCAGGGTACCAAGAGACCCAGTACTTC; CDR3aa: CATSAGYQETQYF
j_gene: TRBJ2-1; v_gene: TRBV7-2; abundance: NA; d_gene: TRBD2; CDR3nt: TGTGCCAGCAGCTCGAGGGCTAGCGGGAGGGCGGGGTACAATGAGCAGTTCTTC; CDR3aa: CASSSRASGRAGYNEQFF
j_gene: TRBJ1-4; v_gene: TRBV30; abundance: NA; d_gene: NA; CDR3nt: TGTGCCTGGAGTGTGGGGGGAAAACTGTTTTTT; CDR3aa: CAWSVGGKLFF
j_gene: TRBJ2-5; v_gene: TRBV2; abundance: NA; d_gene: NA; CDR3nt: TGTGCCAGCAGTGAAGGAACAGTCCAAGAGACCCAGTACTTC; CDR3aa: CASSEGTVQETQYF
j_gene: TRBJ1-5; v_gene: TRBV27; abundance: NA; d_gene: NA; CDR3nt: TGTGCCAGCACCCCGACGGGCAGAGGGGGTAATCAGCCCCAGCATTTT; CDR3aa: CASTPTGRGGNQPQHF
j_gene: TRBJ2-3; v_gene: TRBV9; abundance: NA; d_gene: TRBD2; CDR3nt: TGTGCCAGCAGCCCACAGACTAGCGGGGGGGGAGATACGCAGTATTTT; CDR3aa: CASSPQTSGGGDTQYF
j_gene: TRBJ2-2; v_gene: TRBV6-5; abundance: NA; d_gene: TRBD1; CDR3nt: TGTGCCAGCAGTTTTGGGGGGACAGGGAACACCGGGGAGCTGTTTTTT; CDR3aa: CASSFGGTGNTGELFF
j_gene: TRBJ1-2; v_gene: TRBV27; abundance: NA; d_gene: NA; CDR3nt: TGTGCCAGCAGCCCAGATGGCCCCTATGGCTACACCTTC; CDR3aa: CASSPDGPYGYTF
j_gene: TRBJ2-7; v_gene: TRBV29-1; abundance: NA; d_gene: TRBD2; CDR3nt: TGCAGCGTTTCTAGCGGCACCTACGAGCAGTACTTC; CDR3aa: CSVSSGTYEQYF
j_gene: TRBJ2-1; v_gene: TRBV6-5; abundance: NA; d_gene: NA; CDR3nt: TGTGCCAGCAGTTACACCGGAGGGCTATCCAATGAGCAGTTCTTC; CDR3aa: CASSYTGGLSNEQFF
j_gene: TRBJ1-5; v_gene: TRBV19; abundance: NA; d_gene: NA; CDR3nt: TGTGCCAGTAGCTCACGGGCAACAGGGAATCAGCCCCAGCATTTT; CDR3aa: CASSSRATGNQPQHF
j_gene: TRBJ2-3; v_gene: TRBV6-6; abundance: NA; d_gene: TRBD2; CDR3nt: TGTGCCAGCAGCTTTCCTAGTAGCGGGAGGGCAGATACGCAGTATTTT; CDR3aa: CASSFPSSGRADTQYF
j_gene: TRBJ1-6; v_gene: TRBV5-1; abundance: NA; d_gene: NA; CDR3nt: TGCGCCAGCAGCTTGAGACAGCTCAATTCACCCCTCCACTTT; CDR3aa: CASSLRQLNSPLHF
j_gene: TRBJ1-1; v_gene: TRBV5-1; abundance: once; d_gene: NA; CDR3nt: TGCGCCAGCAGTAGCGTCGGGGTGAACACTGAAGCTTTCTTT; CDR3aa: CASSSVGVNTEAFF
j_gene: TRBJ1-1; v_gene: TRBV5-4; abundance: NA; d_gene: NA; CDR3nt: TGTGCCAGCAGCTTTGGACAATCGAACACTGAAGCTTTCTTT; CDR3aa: CASSFGQSNTEAFF
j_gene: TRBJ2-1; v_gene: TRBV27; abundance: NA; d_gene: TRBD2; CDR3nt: TGTGCCAGCAGTGGCCCTAGCGGGAGGGCCGCGAATGAGCAGTTCTTC; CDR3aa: CASSGPSGRAANEQFF
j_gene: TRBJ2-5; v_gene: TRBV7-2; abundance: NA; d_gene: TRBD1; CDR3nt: TGTGCCAGCAGCCCCCAGACAGGGGGAGAGACCCAGTACTTC; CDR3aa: CASSPQTGGETQYF
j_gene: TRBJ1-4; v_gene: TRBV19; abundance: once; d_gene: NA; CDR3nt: TGTGCCAGTTCCCGAGGGGCGGGAAACGAAAAACTGTTTTTT; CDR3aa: CASSRGAGNEKLFF
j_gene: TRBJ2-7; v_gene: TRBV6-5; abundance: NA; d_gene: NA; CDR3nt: TGTGCCAGCAGTTACTCATACGCGGGAAGCTCCTACGAGCAGTACTTC; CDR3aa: CASSYSYAGSSYEQYF
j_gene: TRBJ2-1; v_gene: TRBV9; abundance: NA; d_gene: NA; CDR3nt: TGTGCCAGCAGCGTATTGGGGCAGCTCAATGAGCAGTTCTTC; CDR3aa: CASSVLGQLNEQFF
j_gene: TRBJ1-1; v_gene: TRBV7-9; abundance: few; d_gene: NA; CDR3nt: TGTGCCAGCACACCCCGAGCAAACACTGAAGCTTTCTTT; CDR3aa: CASTPRANTEAFF